This T cell receptor (beta chain) was identified in a study of early T cells in non-severe SARS-CoV-2 infection. In the study overall: Sequencing of unsorted whole blood was done on bulk RNA, leaving chains unpaired.

The CDR3 covers 15 residues. Germline V gives CDR1 SGHVS, CDR2 FQNEAQ. J gave up 7 bases and V 5 bases, and 11 bases lay outside the gene matches. Unique molecular identifiers were affixed to single, distinct cDNA molecules. TCRdb re-analysed the 5' RACE reads in MiXCR, keeping a single row per CDR3 protein. Among about 110,000 distinct CDR3 sequences listed, around an eighth were seen once. This clonotype occurred many times. What it recognizes is unknown. The study's findings and limits: VDJdb matching favored anti-spike CD8 responses, missing private and CD4 specificities.

The specimen was whole blood. The chain combines TRBV7-8 with TRBJ2-3; 8 nucleotides agree with TRBD2. This receptor was taken from an adult who was a healthcare worker with PCR-confirmed SARS-CoV-2 infection or an uninfected control (not recorded which). The CDR3 loop is CASSPLAGWSNTQYF. The CDR3 DNA reads TGTGCCAGCAGCCCTTTAGCGGGGTGGTCGAATACGCAGTATTTT.